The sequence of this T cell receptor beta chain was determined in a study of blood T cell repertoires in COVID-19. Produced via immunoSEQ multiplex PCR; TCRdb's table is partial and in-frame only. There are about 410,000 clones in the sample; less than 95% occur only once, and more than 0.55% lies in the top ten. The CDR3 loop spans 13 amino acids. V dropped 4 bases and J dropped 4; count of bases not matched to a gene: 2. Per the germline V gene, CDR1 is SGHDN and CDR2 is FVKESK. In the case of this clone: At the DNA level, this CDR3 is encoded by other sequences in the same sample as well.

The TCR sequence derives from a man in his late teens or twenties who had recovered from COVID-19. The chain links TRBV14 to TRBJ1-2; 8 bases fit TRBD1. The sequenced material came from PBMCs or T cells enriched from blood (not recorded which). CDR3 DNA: TGTGCCAGCAGCCTACAGGGGGTCTATGGCTACACCTTC. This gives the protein CASSLQGVYGYTF.